This T cell receptor beta chain emerged from a study of chemoradiotherapy in HPV16-positive cancers (dated by TCRdb to the early 2020s). Broadly, across the study: Candidate HPV-specific T-cell clones and common TCR motifs were defined by functional T-cell assays performed on cells from a couple of HPV16-positive patients. The study set out to ask whether T-cell immunity against the HPV oncoproteins E6 and E7 changes over the course of chemoradiotherapy and whether that immunity affects survival. TCR repertoires from some 89 patients with HPV-related cancers were then used to track the candidate HPV-specific TCRs and motifs.

Study-wide conclusions, independent of this receptor: Expansion of candidate HPV-specific clones and E7-related TCR motifs was observed in the tumor microenvironment during treatment, whereas no such expansion was observed for non-HPV-specific T cells. Among HPV16-positive patients, expansion of HPV-responsive T cells during chemoradiotherapy was associated with better recurrence-free survival. Only a couple of HPV16-positive patients were used to derive the functional definition of HPV-specific T cells, and the survival association was reported for HPV16-positive patients.

V trim: 1 base; J trim: 5 bases; unmatched bases: 8. Taken from cysteine to phenylalanine, the CDR3 has 16 residues. Solely the CDR3 DNA is kept, with 48 bases framed from the first base. Reading the germline V gene gives CDR1 SGHDT and CDR2 YYEEEE. Because repertoires were sampled repeatedly during chemoradiotherapy, clonal expansion in the tumor microenvironment could be followed. The method was the immunoSEQ multiplex PCR assay. TCRdb took over this immuneACCESS table, retaining in-frame rearrangements with V and J assigned. Such tables are incomplete; in checked studies, under half of the missing clones stem from an unresolved V gene, and the remainder is unexplained. A total of about 2,500 clones appear in this sample, roughly 84% of them only once. The ten largest clonotypes hold 8% to 10% of the sample. Worth noting for this clone: Which antigen it targets is not known. Qualities for individual bases were not recorded, and no much larger clone is one base off.

The sequence derives from a human donor with HPV-associated anogenital cancer. The sequence joins TRBV5-6 to TRBJ2-2, and 7 bases in between align with TRBD2. This material consisted of tumor tissue, taken from a patient who underwent chemoradiotherapy. The nucleotide sequence is given as TGTGCCAGCAGCTTGAGCGCGGGAGTACAGACCGGGGAGCTGTTTTTT. It encodes CASSLSAGVQTGELFF.